These T cell receptor beta chains were read from a single sample in a study of blood T cell repertoires in COVID-19. Sequencing used immunoSEQ multiplex PCR; TCRdb keeps in-frame clones, though not all of them. The repertoire holds 60,000 to 100,000 clones, with about 90% as singletons. The sequencing input was peripheral blood. All receptors come from a man between 45 and 60 years old with active COVID-19. CDR3s include the opening cysteine and the closing phenylalanine or tryptophan. D genes are given only for firm matches. Rows may omit the clone size; those that give it use once, few, many or a size class.

J | size | V | D | DNA | CDR3
TRBJ2-3 | . | TRBV2 | TRBD2 | TGTGCCAGCAAGGCACTAGCGGGAAAAGTAGGCACAGATACGCAGTATTTT | CASKALAGKVGTDTQYF
TRBJ1-1 | . | TRBV2 | TRBD1 | TGTGCCAGCAGACAGGGGCTCACTGAAGCTTTCTTT | CASRQGLTEAFF
TRBJ2-2 | . | TRBV5-1 | TRBD2 | TGCGCCAGCAGCTCGGGAGGGGTGGACACCGGGGAGCTGTTTTTT | CASSSGGVDTGELFF
TRBJ2-3 | once | TRBV9 | TRBD1 | TGTGCCAGCAGCCCGGGACAGAGCACAGATACGCAGTATTTT | CASSPGQSTDTQYF
TRBJ1-1 | . | TRBV5-1 | TRBD1 | TGCGCCAGCAGCTCTCCGGGACAGGGACTTCGTAACACTGAAGCTTTCTTT | CASSSPGQGLRNTEAFF
TRBJ2-3 | . | TRBV6-2/TRBV6-3 | TRBD2 | TGTGCCAGCAGTTACCAAATCGGACTAGCGGGGCTTTACACAGATACGCAGTATTTT | CASSYQIGLAGLYTDTQYF
TRBJ1-1 | . | TRBV5-1 | TRBD1 | TGCGCCAGCTCCTCCGGACAGGCGAACACTGAAGCTTTCTTT | CASSSGQANTEAFF
TRBJ2-7 | . | TRBV7-9 | TRBD1 | TGTGCCAGCAGCAGACAGGGGGCTTACGAGCAGTACTTC | CASSRQGAYEQYF
TRBJ2-2 | . | TRBV27 | TRBD2 | TGTGCCAGCAGTTTAGGACTAGCGGAGAACACCGGGGAGCTGTTTTTT | CASSLGLAENTGELFF
TRBJ1-5 | . | TRBV6-5 | . | TGTGCCAGCAGTTACGCTCAGGGACAGCCCCAGCATTTT | CASSYAQGQPQHF
TRBJ2-3 | . | TRBV5-1 | . | TGCGCCAGCAGCCATATAGGGACTTACACAGATACGCAGTATTTT | CASSHIGTYTDTQYF
TRBJ2-1 | . | TRBV3-1/TRBV3-2 | . | TGTGCCAGCAGTCGGGACACCTCCTACAATGAGCAGTTCTTC | CASSRDTSYNEQFF
TRBJ1-1 | . | TRBV29-1 | TRBD1 | TGCAGCGTTTGTCCCGGGACAGTGAACACTGAAGCTTTCTTT | CSVCPGTVNTEAFF
TRBJ2-3 | . | TRBV15 | TRBD2 | TGTGCCACCAGCAGAGATCGGGGGGGAGGTCGCACAGATACGCAGTATTTT | CATSRDRGGGRTDTQYF
TRBJ1-2 | . | TRBV4-3 | TRBD1 | TGCGCCAGCAGCCTACGAGGACAGGCGTCTTCCCCCGTCTATGGCTACACCTTC | CASSLRGQASSPVYGYTF
TRBJ1-4 | . | TRBV14 | . | TGTGCCAGCAGCCAGAGGACAGCCGGGAATGAAAAACTGTTTTTT | CASSQRTAGNEKLFF
TRBJ1-6 | . | TRBV5-1 | . | TGCGCCAGCAGCCTCAGTAGTCGGGGTAGTAATTCACCCCTCCACTTT | CASSLSSRGSNSPLHF
TRBJ2-7 | . | TRBV12-5 | . | TGTGCTAGTGGTTTGGGTCTTTCCTACGAGCAGTACTTC | CASGLGLSYEQYF
TRBJ1-6 | . | TRBV4-2 | . | TGTGCCAGCAGCCAAGGGCCAGGGGTCGAAAATTCACCCCTCCACTTT | CASSQGPGVENSPLHF
TRBJ1-2 | . | TRBV20-1 | . | TGCAGTGCTAGACTCAGGGAAGATCGTTTC | CSARLREDRF
TRBJ2-2 | . | TRBV30 | . | TGTGCCTGGACGGAGGGGTCGAACACCGGGGAGCTGTTTTTT | CAWTEGSNTGELFF
TRBJ1-2 | . | TRBV28 | . | TGTGCCAGCACCCCTCCGGGAGTTTTGGATGGCTACACCTTC | CASTPPGVLDGYTF
TRBJ1-1 | . | TRBV5-4 | TRBD1 | TGTGCCAGCAGCTTGCAGGGGGCTAACACTGAAGCTTTCTTT | CASSLQGANTEAFF
TRBJ1-5 | . | TRBV6-2/TRBV6-3 | . | TGTGCCAGCAGTTATACCGGGCAGCCCCAGCATTTT | CASSYTGQPQHF
TRBJ1-2 | . | TRBV4-1 | . | TGCGCCAGCAGCCAAGAAGCGGGGCGGTTTGGCTACACCTTC | CASSQEAGRFGYTF
TRBJ2-5 | . | TRBV5-1 | . | TGCGCCAGCAGCTGGTATCGACAGGATCCCCAAGAGACCCAGTACTTC | CASSWYRQDPQETQYF
TRBJ2-5 | . | TRBV2 | . | TGTGCCGGAGGACTGTACCAAGAGACCCAGTACTTC | CAGGLYQETQYF
TRBJ2-4 | once | TRBV11-3 | TRBD2 | TGTGCCAGCAGCTCACTAGCGGGGGTCACCGCGATTCAGTACTTC | CASSSLAGVTAIQYF
TRBJ2-3 | . | TRBV3-1/TRBV3-2 | . | TGTGCCAGCAGCCAAGCTCTCGGGGGTCCCACAGATACGCAGTATTTT | CASSQALGGPTDTQYF
TRBJ2-2 | . | TRBV5-5 | TRBD2 | TGTGCCAGCAGCTTGGCACTAGCGGGGACGAACACCGGGGAGCTGTTTTTT | CASSLALAGTNTGELFF
TRBJ2-7 | . | TRBV5-8 | . | TGTGCCAGCAGCTTGGCCCGGGACACCTACTACGAGCAGTACTTC | CASSLARDTYYEQYF
TRBJ2-3 | . | TRBV6-4 | . | TGTGCCAGCAGCAAAAAGGGAGATGGAGCAGATACGCAGTATTTT | CASSKKGDGADTQYF
TRBJ1-2 | . | TRBV28 | . | TGTGCCAGCAGTTTAAGCTCCTATGGCTACACCTTC | CASSLSSYGYTF
TRBJ2-3 | few | TRBV5-1 | TRBD2 | TGCGCCAGCAGCCAGATGGGACTAGTCGGCACAGATACGCAGTATTTT | CASSQMGLVGTDTQYF
TRBJ2-7 | . | TRBV11-3 | TRBD2 | TGTGCCAGCAGCCCCCCGGGACTACCCTACGAGCAGTACTTC | CASSPPGLPYEQYF
TRBJ2-4 | once | TRBV5-5 | . | TGTGCCAGCAGCTCCAGGGGTAATGGCATTCAGTACTTC | CASSSRGNGIQYF
TRBJ2-1 | . | TRBV27 | TRBD2 | TGTGCCAGCACCCTGGGGGTAGCGGGGGGGCTAAATGAGCAGTTCTTC | CASTLGVAGGLNEQFF
TRBJ1-1 | . | TRBV7-2 | TRBD1 | TGTGCCAGCAGCTCACAGGGGATCGGCCTTGAAGCTTTCTTT | CASSSQGIGLEAFF
TRBJ2-7 | . | TRBV7-9 | TRBD1 | TGTGCCAGCAGCGGGGGACAGGGGGTCTACGAGCAGTACTTC | CASSGGQGVYEQYF
TRBJ2-5 | . | TRBV9 | . | TGTGCCAGCAGCGTAGGCCCACTCCAAGAGACCCAGTACTTC | CASSVGPLQETQYF
TRBJ1-6 | . | TRBV3-1/TRBV3-2 | . | TGTGCCAGTTCCGAGGATCCCGGGAGGTATTCACCCCTCCACTTT | CASSEDPGRYSPLHF
TRBJ1-2 | . | TRBV9 | . | TGTGCCAGCAGCGTAGCTCAAGGGGCGGACTATGGCTACACCTTC | CASSVAQGADYGYTF
TRBJ2-7 | . | TRBV29-1 | . | TGCAGCGCTCGGCCCGCGGGGTCGGGGGAGCAGTACTTC | CSARPAGSGEQYF
TRBJ2-1 | once | TRBV7-6 | . | TGTGCCAGCAGCTTATCGGGTCTAAAAAGACTGCGAAATGAGCAGTTCTTC | CASSLSGLKRLRNEQFF
TRBJ1-4 | few | TRBV7-9 | . | TGTGCCAGCAGCCACGTCAGGGAGGAGGATGAAAAACTGTTTTTT | CASSHVREEDEKLFF